The entry that follows covers one T cell receptor beta chain sequence. The data originate from a study of blood T cell repertoires in COVID-19. Here immunoSEQ multiplex PCR was the method, and the copy in TCRdb shows in-frame clones only, minus some. Here the sample spans 200,000 to 300,000 clones, approximately 88% being singletons. Germline values: CDR1 MNHNS, CDR2 SASEGT. CDR3 length equals 13 residues. Trimming took 2 bases from V and 5 from J, leaving 9 bases between them. Specimen: peripheral blood. This chain connects TRBV6-1 to TRBJ1-1; no firm D call. This sequence was found in a middle-aged man with acute or convalescent COVID-19. CDR3 in amino acids: CASSETWRTEAFF. Here the CDR3 DNA reads TGTGCCAGCAGTGAAACCTGGCGGACTGAAGCTTTCTTT.